The present T cell receptor (beta chain) was sequenced within a study of CD8 T cells in ankylosing spondylitis (TCRdb year 2017). Concerning the study at large: To find TCR variants linked to disease, the study profiled T cell receptor beta repertoires in ankylosing spondylitis patients and healthy donors. In total, the full study cohort was made up of some 100 healthy donors and 25 to 30 ankylosing spondylitis patients. Peripheral blood was sampled, and synovial fluid was also collected from ankylosing spondylitis patients.

This clonotype was picked up many times. It lacks a known antigen. The record has no base qualities; no much larger clone is one base away. Sequenced on an Illumina HiSeq 2500. TCR beta libraries were prepared by quantitative 5'-RACE with molecular barcodes. On the authors' methods: A new computational method based on a probabilistic model of VDJ rearrangement was used to identify disease-linked TCR variants. TCRdb reworked the public reads: Q25 trimming with fastp, MiXCR clone assembly, productive beta chains retained. Merged by CDR3 protein, the rows form single entries marked with the most common genes and DNA. TCRdb, not the authors, supplied the V and J calls. This sample lists around 130,000 distinct CDR3 sequences; 6.5% to 9% were detected once. 12% of the sample is held by the ten biggest clonotypes. Results the study describes overall, beyond this receptor: The disease-linked clones had a CD8+ phenotype and were found at relatively low frequencies in peripheral blood. Blood from ankylosing spondylitis patients appeared to be characterized by a TCR beta motif made up of under 10 highly homologous amino acid variants. The disease-linked clones were reported to be significantly enriched in matched synovial fluid samples from ankylosing spondylitis patients. Some of the motif variants had been reported before in the synovial fluid and blood of reactive arthritis patients, a finding that suggests common disease-initiation mechanisms.

There are 15 amino acids in the CDR3, from cysteine to phenylalanine inclusive. This entry keeps only the CDR3 DNA: 45 bases, framed from base 1. The germline V gene provides CDR1 SGHTA and CDR2 FQGTGA. V loses 1 base, J loses 8 bases, and the germline ends lie 15 bases apart. Rearrangement joined TRBV7-3 to TRBJ2-1; D gene: possibly TRBD2, on 6 matching bases. The receptor was derived from a male donor with ankylosing spondylitis or in good health (not recorded which). The sample was blood, either unsorted or a sorted T cell fraction (not recorded which). At the DNA level, the sequence is TGTGCCAGCAGCTTAAGCGGGACCCTCCGGGATGAGCAGTTCTTC. This sequence encodes CASSLSGTLRDEQFF.